This T cell receptor beta chain derives from a study of CD8 T cells in Susac syndrome. Regarding the study as a whole: Susac CD8+ clonal expansion peaked in TEMRA cells and active patients. It was acknowledged in the study that the number of individuals who were included in its TCR sequencing and HLA analysis was relatively small.

RNA amounts of roughly 0.5 to 1 ug underwent reverse transcription with random hexamers. Each CDR3 protein is one row after TCRdb ran MiXCR on the immunoSEQ multiplex PCR reads. This sample has under 200,000 distinct CDR3 sequences, with roughly 94% found just once. Trimming took off 0 bases at V and 1 base at J, with 15 bases between the two ends. The length of the CDR3 is 17 residues. Germline V lookup: CDR1 LGHNA, CDR2 YNFKEQ. The authors carried out high-throughput sequencing of TCR beta. They applied it to CD8+ and CD4+ T cells obtained from blood. As regards this clonotype: The antigen remains undetermined.

The specimen sequenced was CD8+ T cells from PBMCs. This clonotype originated in a human donor with Susac syndrome. The rearrangement joins TRBV4-2 to TRBJ1-1, with a possible D match to TRBD1 (5 bases). The CDR3 nucleotides are TGTGCCAGCAGCCAAGATTATTTGGGCAGGGCGAACACTGAAGCTTTCTTT. Protein: CASSQDYLGRANTEAFF.